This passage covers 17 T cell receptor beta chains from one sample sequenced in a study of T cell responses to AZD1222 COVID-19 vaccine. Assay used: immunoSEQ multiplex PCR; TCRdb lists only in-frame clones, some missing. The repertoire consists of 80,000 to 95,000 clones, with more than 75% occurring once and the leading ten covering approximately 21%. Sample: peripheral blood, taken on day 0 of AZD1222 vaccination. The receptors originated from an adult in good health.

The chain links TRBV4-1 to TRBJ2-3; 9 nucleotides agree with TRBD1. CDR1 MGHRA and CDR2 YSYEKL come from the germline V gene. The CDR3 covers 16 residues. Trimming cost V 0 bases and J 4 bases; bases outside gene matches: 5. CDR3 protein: CASSQEGQGGADTQYF. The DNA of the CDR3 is TGCGCCAGCAGCCAAGAGGGACAGGGAGGTGCAGATACGCAGTATTTT.

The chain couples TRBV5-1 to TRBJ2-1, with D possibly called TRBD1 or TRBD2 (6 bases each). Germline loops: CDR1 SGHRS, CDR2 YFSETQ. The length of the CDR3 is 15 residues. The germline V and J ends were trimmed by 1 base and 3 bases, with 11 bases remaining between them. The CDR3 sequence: CASSLRGDNYNEQFF. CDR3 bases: TGCGCCAGCAGCTTGCGCGGGGACAACTACAATGAGCAGTTCTTC. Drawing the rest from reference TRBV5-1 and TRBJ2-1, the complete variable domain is KAGVTQTPRYLIKTRGQQVTLSCSPISGHRSVSWYQQTPGQGLQFLFEYFSETQRNKGNFPGRFSGRQFSNSRSEMNVSTLELGDSALYLCASSLRGDNYNEQFFGPGTRLTVL.

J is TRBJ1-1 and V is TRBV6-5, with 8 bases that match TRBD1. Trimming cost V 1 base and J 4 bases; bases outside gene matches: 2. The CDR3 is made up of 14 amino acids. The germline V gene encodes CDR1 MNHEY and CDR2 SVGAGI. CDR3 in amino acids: CASSYYTGGTEAFF. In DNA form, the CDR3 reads TGTGCCAGCAGTTACTACACAGGGGGCACTGAAGCTTTCTTT.

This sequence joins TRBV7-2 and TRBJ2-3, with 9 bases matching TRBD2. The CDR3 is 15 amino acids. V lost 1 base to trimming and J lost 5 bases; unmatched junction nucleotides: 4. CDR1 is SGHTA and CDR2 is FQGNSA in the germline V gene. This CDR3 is CASSLVAGEVDTQYF. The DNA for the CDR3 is TGTGCCAGCAGCTTAGTAGCGGGAGAGGTAGATACGCAGTATTTT.

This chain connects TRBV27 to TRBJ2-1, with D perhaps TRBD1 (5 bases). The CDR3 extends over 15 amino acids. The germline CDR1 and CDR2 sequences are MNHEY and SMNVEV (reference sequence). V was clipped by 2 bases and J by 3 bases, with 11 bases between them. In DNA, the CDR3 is TGTGCCAGCAGTTTAGTGTCAGGGATCTACAATGAGCAGTTCTTC. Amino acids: CASSLVSGIYNEQFF.

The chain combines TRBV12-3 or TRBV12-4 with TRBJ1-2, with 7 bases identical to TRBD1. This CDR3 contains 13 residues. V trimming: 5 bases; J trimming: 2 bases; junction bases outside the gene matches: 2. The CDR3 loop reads CASSQGQNYGYTF. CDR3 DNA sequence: TGTGCCAGCAGTCAGGGACAGAACTATGGCTACACCTTC.

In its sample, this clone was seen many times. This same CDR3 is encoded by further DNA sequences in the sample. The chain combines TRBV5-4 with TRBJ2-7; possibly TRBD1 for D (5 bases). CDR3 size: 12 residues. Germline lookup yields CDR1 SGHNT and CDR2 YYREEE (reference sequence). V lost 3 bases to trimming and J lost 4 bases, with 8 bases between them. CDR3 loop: CASSSQGYEQYF. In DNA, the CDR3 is TGTGCCAGCAGCTCCCAGGGTTACGAGCAGTACTTC.

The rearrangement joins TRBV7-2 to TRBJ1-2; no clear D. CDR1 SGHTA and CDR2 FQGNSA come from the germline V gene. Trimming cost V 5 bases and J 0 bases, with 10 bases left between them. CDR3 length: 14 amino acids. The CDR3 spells CASSTRQTNYGYTF. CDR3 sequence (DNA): TGTGCCAGCAGCACTCGACAAACTAACTATGGCTACACCTTC.

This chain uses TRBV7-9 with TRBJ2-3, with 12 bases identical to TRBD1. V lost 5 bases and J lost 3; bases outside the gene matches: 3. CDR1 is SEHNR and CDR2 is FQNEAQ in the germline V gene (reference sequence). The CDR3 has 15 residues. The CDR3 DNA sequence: TGTGCCAGCAGCCGGGACAGGGGGCAGACAGATACGCAGTATTTT. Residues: CASSRDRGQTDTQYF. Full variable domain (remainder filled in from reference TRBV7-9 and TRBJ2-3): DTGVSQNPRHKITKRGQNVTFRCDPISEHNRLYWYRQTLGQGPEFLTYFQNEAQLEKSRLLSDRFSAERPKGSFSTLEIQRTEQGDSAMYLCASSRDRGQTDTQYFGPGTRLTVL.

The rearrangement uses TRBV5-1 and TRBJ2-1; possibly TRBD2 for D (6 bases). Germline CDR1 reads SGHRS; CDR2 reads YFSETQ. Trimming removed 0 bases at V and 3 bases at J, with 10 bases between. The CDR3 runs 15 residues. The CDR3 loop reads CASSLAGSLYNEQFF. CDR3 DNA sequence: TGCGCCAGCAGCTTGGCCGGGAGCCTCTACAATGAGCAGTTCTTC.

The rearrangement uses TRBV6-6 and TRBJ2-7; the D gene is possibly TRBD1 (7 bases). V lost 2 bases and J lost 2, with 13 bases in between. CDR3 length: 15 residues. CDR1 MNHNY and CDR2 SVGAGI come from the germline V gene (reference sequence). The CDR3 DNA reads TGTGCCAGCAGTTACGGGGCAGGGGGGCCCTACGAGCAGTACTTC. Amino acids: CASSYGAGGPYEQYF.

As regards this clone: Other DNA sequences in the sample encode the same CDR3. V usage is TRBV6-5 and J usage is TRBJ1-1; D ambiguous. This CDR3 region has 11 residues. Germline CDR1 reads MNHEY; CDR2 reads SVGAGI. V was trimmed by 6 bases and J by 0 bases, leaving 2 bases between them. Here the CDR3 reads CASRLNTEAFF. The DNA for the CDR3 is TGTGCCAGCAGATTGAACACTGAAGCTTTCTTT.

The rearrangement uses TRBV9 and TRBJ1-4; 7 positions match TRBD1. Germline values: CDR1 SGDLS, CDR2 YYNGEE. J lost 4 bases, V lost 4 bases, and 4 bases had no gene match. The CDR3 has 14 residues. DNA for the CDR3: TGTGCCAGCAGCCTGGGACAGAGTAATGAAAAACTGTTTTTT. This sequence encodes CASSLGQSNEKLFF.

In DNA, the CDR3 is TGTGCCAGCAGCATGGACAGTTACAATGAGCAGTTCTTC. It encodes CASSMDSYNEQFF. V is TRBV11-3 and J is TRBJ2-1; weak D call: TRBD1 (6 bases). There are 13 residues in the CDR3. Germline V lookup: CDR1 SGHNT, CDR2 YENEEA. Trimming shortened V by 5 bases and J by 4 bases, and 9 bases separated the two germline ends.

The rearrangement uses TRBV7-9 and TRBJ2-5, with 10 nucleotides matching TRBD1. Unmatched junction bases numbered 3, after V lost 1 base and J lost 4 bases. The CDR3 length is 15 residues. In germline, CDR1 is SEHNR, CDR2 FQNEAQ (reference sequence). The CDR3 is CASSLGQGAVETQYF. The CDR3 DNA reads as TGTGCCAGCAGCTTAGGACAGGGGGCGGTAGAGACCCAGTACTTC.

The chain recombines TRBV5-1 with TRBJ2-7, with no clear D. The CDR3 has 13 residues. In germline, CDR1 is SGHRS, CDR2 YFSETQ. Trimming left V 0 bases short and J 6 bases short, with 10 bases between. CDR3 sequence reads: CASSLGQIGEQYF. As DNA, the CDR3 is TGCGCCAGCAGCTTGGGGCAGATTGGCGAGCAGTACTTC.

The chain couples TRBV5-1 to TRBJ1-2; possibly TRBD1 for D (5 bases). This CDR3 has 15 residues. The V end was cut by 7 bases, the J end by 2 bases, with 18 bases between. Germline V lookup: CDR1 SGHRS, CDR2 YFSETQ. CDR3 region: CASRQDGGGNYGYTF. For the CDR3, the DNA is TGCGCCAGCCGCCAGGATGGGGGGGGGAACTATGGCTACACCTTC.